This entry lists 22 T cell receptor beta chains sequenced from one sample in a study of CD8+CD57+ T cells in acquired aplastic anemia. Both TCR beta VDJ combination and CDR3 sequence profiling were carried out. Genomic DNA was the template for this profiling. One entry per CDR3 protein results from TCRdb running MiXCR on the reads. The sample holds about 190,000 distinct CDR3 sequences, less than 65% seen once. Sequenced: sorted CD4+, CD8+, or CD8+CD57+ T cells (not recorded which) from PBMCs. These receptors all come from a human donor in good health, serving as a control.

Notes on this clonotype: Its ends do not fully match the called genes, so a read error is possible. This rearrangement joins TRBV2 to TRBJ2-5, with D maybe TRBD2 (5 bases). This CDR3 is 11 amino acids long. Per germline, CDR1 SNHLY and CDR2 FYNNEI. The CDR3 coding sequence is TGTGCCAGCAGCACAAAACATAGCGTGGGGTTC. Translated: CASSTKHSVGF.

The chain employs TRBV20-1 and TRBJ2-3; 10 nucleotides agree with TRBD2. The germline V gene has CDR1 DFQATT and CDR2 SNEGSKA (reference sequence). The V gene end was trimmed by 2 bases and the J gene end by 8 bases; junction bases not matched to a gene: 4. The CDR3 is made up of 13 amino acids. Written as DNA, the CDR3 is TGCAGTGCTAGAACAGCGGGGGGGGGTACGCAGTATTTT. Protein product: CSARTAGGGTQYF.

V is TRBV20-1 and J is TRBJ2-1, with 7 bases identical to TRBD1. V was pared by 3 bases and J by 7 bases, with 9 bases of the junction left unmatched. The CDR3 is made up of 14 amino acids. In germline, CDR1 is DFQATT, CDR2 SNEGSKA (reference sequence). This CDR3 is CSARPGTDLNEQFF. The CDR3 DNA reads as TGCAGTGCTAGGCCCGGGACAGACCTTAATGAGCAGTTCTTC.

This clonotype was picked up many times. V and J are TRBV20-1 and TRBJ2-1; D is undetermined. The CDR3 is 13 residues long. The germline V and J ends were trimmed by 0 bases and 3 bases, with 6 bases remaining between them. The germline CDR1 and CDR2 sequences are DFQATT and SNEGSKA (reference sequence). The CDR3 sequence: CSAREADYNEQFF. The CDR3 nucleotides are TGCAGTGCTAGAGAGGCAGACTACAATGAGCAGTTCTTC.

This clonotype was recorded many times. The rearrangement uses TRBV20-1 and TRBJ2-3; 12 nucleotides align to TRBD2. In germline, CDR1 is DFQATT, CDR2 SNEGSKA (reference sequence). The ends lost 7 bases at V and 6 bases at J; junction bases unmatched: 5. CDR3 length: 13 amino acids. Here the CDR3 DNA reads TGCAGTGTATGGACTAGCGGGGTGGATACGCAGTATTTT. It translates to CSVWTSGVDTQYF.

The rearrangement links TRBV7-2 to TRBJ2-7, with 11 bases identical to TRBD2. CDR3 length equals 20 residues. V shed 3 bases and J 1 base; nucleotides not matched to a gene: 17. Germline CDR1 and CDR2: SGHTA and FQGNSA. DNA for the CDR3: TGTGCCAGCAGCTTCCCCTGGGAGGCTAGCGGGGGGCCGTCTTCCTACGAGCAGTACTTC. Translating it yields CASSFPWEASGGPSSYEQYF.

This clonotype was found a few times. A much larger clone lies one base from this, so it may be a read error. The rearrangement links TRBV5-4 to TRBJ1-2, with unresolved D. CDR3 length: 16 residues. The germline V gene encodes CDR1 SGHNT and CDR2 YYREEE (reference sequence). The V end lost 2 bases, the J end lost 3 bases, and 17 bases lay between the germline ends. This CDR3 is CASSLPPLGQDYGYTF. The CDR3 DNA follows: TGTGCCAGCAGCTTACCCCCACTTGGGCAGGACTATGGCTACACCTTC. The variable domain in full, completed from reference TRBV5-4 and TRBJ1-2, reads ETGVTQSPTHLIKTRGQQVTLRCSSQSGHNTVSWYQQALGQGPQFIFQYYREEENGRGNFPPRFSGLQFPNYSSELNVNALELDDSALYLCASSLPPLGQDYGYTFGSGTRLTVV.

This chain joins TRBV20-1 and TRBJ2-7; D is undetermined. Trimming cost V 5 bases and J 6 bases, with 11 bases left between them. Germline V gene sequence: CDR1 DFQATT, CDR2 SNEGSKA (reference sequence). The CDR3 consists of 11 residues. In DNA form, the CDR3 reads TGCAGTGCTGAGCTTAGAACCGAGCAGTACTTC. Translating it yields CSAELRTEQYF.

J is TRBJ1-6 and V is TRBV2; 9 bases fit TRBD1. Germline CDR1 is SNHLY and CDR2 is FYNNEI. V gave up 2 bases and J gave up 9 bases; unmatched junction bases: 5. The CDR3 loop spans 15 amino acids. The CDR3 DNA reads TGTGCCAGCAGTGAAACCACAGGGGGCGGTTCACCCCTCCACTTT. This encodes CASSETTGGGSPLHF. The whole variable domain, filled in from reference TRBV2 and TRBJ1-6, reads EPEVTQTPSHQVTQMGQEVILRCVPISNHLYFYWYRQILGQKVEFLVSFYNNEISEKSEIFDDQFSVERPDGSNFTLKIRSTKLEDSAMYFCASSETTGGGSPLHFGNGTRLTVT.

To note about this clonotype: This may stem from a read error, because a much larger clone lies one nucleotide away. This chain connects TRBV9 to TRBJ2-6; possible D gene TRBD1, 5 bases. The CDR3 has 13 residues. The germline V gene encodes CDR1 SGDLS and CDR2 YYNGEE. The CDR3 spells CASSGSGASVLTF. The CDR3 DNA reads TGTGCCAGCAGCGGCTCTGGGGCCAGCGTCCTGACTTTC.

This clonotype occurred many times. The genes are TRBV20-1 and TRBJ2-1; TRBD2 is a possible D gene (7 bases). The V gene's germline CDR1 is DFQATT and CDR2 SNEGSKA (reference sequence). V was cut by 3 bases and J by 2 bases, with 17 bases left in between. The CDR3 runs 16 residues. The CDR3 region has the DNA TGCAGTGCTAGTAGTATTAGGGGGAGGGCCTACAATGAGCAGTTCTTC. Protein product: CSASSIRGRAYNEQFF.

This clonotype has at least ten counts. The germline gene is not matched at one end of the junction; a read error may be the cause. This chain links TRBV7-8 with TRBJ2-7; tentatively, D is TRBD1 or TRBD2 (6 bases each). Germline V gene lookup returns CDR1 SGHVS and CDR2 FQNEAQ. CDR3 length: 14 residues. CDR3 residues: CASSLRDQGLGADF. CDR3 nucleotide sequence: TGTGCCAGCAGCTTACGAGACCAGGGACTGGGGGCCGACTTC.

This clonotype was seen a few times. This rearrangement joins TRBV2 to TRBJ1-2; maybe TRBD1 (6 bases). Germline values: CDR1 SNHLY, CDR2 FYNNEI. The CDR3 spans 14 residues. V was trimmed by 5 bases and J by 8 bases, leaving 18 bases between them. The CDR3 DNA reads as TGTGCCAGCAGTAGTTCAGGGGCCTTACGAGGCTACACCTTC. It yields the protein CASSSSGALRGYTF.

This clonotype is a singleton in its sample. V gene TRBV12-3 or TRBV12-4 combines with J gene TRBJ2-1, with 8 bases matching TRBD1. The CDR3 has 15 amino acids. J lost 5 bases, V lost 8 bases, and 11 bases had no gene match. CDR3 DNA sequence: TGTGCCAGCGGGGATCGACAGGGGATTGACAATGAGCAGTTCTTC. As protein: CASGDRQGIDNEQFF.

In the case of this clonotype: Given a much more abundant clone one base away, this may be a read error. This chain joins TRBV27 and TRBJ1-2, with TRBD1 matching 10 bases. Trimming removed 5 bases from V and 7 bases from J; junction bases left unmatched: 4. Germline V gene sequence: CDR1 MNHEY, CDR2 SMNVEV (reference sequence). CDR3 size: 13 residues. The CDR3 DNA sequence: TGTGCCAGCAGTGGAGGGACAGGGGTTGGCTACACCTTC. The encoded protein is CASSGGTGVGYTF.

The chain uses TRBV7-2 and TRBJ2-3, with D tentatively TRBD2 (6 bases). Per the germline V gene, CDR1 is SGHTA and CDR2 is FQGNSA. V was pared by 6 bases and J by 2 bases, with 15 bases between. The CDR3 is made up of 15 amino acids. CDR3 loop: CASRRGSGNTDTQYF. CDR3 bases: TGTGCCAGCAGAAGGGGTAGCGGCAACACAGATACGCAGTATTTT.

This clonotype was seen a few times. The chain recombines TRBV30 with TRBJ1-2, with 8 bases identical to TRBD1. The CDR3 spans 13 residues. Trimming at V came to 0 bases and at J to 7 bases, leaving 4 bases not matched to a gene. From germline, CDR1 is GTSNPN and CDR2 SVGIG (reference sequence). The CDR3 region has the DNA TGTGCCTGGAGTGTACAGGGGGGGGGTGGCTACACCTTC. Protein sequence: CAWSVQGGGGYTF.

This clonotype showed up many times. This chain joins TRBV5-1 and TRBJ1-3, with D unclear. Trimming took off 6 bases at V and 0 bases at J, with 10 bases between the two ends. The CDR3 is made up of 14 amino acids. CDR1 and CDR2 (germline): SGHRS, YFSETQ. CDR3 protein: CASTQGSSGNTIYF. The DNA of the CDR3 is TGCGCCAGCACCCAAGGGAGCTCTGGAAACACCATATATTTT.

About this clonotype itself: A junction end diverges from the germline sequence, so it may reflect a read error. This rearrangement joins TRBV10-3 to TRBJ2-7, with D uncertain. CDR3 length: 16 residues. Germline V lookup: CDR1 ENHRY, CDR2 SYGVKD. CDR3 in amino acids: CAISPVMAAQIYEQYF. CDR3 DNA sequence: TGTGCCATCAGTCCCGTTATGGCAGCTCAGATCTACGAGCAATACTTC.

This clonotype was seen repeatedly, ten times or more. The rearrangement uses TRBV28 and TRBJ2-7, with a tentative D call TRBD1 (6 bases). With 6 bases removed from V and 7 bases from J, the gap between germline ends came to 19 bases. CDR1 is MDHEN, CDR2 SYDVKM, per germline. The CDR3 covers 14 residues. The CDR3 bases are TGTGCCAGCAGGGCGACAGGTCCGACGCGGGAGCAGTACTTC. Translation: CASRATGPTREQYF.

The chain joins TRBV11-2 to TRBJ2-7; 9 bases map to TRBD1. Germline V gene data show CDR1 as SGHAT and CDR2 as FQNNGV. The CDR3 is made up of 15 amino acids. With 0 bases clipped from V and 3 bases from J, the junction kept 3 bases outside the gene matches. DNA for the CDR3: TGTGCCAGCAGCTTAGAGACAGGGGGACTCTACGAGCAGTACTTC. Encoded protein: CASSLETGGLYEQYF.

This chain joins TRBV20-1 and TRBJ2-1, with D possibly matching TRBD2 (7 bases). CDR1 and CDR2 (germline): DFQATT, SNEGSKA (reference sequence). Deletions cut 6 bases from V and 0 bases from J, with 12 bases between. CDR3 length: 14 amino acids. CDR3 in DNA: TGCAGTGCCAAACGGGGGGCCTCCTACAATGAGCAGTTCTTC. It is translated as CSAKRGASYNEQFF.